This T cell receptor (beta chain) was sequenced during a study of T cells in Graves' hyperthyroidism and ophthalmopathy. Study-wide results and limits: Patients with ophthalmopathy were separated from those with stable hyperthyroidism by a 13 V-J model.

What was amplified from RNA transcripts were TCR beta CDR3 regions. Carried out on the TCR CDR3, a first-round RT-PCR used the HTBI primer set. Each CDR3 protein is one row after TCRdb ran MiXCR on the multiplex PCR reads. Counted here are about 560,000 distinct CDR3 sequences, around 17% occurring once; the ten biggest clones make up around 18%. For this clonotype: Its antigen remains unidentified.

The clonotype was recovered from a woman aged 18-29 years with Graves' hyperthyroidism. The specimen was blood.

CDR3 in DNA: TGTGCCAGCAGTTCAACGAGGGGGACAGGGTACAATGAGCAGTTCTTC. Encoded protein: CASSSTRGTGYNEQFF. This rearrangement joins TRBV25-1 to TRBJ2-1, with 9 bases lining up with TRBD1. The CDR3 sequence is 16 residues long. Germline V gene lookup returns CDR1 MGHDK and CDR2 SYGVNS. Unmatched junction bases numbered 9, after V lost 5 bases and J lost 4 bases.